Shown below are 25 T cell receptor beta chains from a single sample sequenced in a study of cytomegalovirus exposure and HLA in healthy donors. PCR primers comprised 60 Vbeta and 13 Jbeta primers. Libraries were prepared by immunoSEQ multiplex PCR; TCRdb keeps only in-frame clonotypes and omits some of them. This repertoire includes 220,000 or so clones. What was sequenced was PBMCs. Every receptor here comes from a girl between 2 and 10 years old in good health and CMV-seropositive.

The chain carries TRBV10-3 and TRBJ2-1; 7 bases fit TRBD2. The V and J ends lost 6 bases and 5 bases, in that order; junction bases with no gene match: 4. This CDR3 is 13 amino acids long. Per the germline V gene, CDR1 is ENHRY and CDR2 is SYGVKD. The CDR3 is CAISLAEHNEQFF. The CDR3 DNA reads TGTGCCATCAGCCTAGCGGAGCACAATGAGCAGTTCTTC.

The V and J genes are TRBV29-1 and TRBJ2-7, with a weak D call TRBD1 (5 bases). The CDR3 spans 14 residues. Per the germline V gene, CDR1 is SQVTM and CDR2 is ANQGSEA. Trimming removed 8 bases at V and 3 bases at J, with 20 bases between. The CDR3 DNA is TGCAGCCCCGCTGGTCCCGGACATGACTACGAGCAGTACTTC. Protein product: CSPAGPGHDYEQYF.

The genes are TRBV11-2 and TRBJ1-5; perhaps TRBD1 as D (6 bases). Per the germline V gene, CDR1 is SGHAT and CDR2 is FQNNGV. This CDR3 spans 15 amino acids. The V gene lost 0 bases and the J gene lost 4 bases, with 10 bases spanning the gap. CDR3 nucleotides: TGTGCCAGCAGCTTAGATGGACAGCCTAATCAGCCCCAGCATTTT. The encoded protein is CASSLDGQPNQPQHF.

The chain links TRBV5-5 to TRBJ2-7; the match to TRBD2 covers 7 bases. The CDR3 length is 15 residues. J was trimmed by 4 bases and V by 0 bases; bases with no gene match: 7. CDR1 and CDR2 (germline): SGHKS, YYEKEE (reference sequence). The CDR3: CASSLGGSPQYEQYF. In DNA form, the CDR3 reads TGTGCCAGCAGCTTGGGCGGGAGCCCACAATACGAGCAGTACTTC.

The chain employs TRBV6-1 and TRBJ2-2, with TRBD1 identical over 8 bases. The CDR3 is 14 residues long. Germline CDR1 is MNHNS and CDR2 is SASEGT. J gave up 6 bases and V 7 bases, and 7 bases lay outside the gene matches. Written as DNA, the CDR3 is TGTGCCAGCAAAGGACAGGGTGAACCCGGGGAGCTGTTTTTT. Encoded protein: CASKGQGEPGELFF.

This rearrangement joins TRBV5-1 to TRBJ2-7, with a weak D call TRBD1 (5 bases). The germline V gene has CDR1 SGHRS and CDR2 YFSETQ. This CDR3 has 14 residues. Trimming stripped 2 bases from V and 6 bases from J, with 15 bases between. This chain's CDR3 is CASSFGAARSEQYF. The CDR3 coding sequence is TGCGCCAGCAGCTTTGGGGCAGCTAGGAGCGAGCAGTACTTC.

The CDR3 DNA is TGTGCCAGCAAACCCACAGGGGCCAAAAACATTCAGTACTTC. As protein: CASKPTGAKNIQYF. The rearrangement joins TRBV2 to TRBJ2-4; TRBD1 might be the D (6 bases). The CDR3 is 14 residues long. Trimming stripped 7 bases from V and 1 base from J, with 11 bases between. CDR1 and CDR2 from the germline V gene are SNHLY and FYNNEI.

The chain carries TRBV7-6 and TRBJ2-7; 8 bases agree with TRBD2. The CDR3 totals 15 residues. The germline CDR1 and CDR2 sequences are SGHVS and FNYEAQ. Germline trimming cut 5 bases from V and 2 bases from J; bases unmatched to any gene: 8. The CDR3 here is CASSPSGRTPYEQYF. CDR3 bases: TGTGCCAGCAGCCCGAGCGGGAGAACCCCCTACGAGCAGTACTTC.

The CDR3 DNA reads as TGCGCCAGCAGCTCCACCTGGCACTCCTACAATGAGCAGTTCTTC. Its protein product is CASSSTWHSYNEQFF. The V call is TRBV5-1, the J call TRBJ2-1; no clear D gene. Germline V gene data show CDR1 as SGHRS and CDR2 as YFSETQ. The ends were cut back, 3 bases at V and 0 bases at J, with 10 bases in the middle. The CDR3 consists of 15 residues.

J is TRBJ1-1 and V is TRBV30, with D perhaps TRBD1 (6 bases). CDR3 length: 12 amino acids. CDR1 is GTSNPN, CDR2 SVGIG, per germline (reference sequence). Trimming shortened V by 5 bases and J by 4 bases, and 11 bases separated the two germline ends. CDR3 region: CAWERGGTEAFF. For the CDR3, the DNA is TGTGCCTGGGAAAGGGGGGGCACTGAAGCTTTCTTT.

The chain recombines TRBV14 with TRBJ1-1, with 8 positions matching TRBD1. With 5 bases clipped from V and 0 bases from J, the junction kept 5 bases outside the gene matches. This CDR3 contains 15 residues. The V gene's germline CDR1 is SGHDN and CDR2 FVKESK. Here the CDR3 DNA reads TGTGCCAGCAGCGCTAGACAGGGGTTGAACACTGAAGCTTTCTTT. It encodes CASSARQGLNTEAFF.

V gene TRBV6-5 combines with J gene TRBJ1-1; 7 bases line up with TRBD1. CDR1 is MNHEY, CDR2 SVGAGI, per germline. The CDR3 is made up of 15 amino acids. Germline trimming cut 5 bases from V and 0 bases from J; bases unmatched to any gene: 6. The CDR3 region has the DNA TGTGCCAGCAGTCCTAATACAGGGGTGAACACTGAAGCTTTCTTT. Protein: CASSPNTGVNTEAFF.

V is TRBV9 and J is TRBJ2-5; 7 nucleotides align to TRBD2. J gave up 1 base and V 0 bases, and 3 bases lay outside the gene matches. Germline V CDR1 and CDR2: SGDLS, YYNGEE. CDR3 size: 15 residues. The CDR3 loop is CASSVEPSGQETQYF. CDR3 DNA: TGTGCCAGCAGCGTAGAACCTAGCGGCCAAGAGACCCAGTACTTC.

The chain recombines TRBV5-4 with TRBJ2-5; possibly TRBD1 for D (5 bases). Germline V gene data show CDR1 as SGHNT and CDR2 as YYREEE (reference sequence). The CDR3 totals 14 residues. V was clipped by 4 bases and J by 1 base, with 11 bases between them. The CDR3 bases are TGTGCCAGCAGCCTAGGACAAAGCCAAGAGACCCAGTACTTC. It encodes CASSLGQSQETQYF.

The CDR3 reads CASKWGESNYEQYF. DNA of the CDR3: TGTGCCAGCAAATGGGGGGAATCGAACTACGAGCAGTACTTC. The chain is built from TRBV5-6 and TRBJ2-7, with D perhaps TRBD2 (6 bases). The CDR3 runs to 14 residues. V shed 6 bases and J shed 3 bases, with 16 bases lying between them. The germline gives CDR1 SGHDT, CDR2 YYEEEE.

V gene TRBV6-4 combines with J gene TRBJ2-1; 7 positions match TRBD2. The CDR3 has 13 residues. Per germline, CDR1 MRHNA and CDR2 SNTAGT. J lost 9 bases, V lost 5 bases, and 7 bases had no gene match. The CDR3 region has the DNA TGTGCCAGCAGTCCAAGTCAGCGGGGTGAGCAGTTCTTC. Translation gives CASSPSQRGEQFF.

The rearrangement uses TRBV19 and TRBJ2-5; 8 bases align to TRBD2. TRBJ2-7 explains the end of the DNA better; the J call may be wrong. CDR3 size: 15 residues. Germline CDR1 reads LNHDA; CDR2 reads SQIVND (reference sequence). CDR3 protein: CASSIGGDWTYEQYF. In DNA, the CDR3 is TGTGCCAGTAGTATCGGGGGGGACTGGACCTACGAGCAGTACTTC.

For the CDR3, the DNA is TGTGCCAGCAGCCCGGGGGGGGGACTAGCGGGATTTGGGGCCAACGTCCTGACTTTC. Protein sequence: CASSPGGGLAGFGANVLTF. This chain links TRBV9 with TRBJ2-6; the match to TRBD2 covers 13 bases. The V gene end was trimmed by 4 bases and the J gene end by 3 bases; junction bases not matched to a gene: 10. The CDR3 length is 19 residues. Germline loops: CDR1 SGDLS, CDR2 YYNGEE.

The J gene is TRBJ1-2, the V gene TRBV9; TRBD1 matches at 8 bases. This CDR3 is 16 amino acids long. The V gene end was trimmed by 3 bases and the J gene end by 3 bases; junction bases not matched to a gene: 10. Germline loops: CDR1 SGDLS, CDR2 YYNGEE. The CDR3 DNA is TGTGCCAGCAGCGGCACGACAGGGGTGGTACACTATGGCTACACCTTC. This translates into CASSGTTGVVHYGYTF.

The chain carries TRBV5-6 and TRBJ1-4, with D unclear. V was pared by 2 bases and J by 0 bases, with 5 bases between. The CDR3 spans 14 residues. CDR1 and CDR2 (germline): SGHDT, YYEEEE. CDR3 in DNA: TGTGCCAGCAGCTTATATGCAACTAATGAAAAACTGTTTTTT. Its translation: CASSLYATNEKLFF.

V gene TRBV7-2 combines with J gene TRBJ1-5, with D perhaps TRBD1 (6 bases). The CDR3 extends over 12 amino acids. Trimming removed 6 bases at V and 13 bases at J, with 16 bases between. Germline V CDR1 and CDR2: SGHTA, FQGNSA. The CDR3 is CASSLPTGSQHF. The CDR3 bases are TGTGCCAGCAGTTTACCGACAGGAAGTCAGCATTTT.

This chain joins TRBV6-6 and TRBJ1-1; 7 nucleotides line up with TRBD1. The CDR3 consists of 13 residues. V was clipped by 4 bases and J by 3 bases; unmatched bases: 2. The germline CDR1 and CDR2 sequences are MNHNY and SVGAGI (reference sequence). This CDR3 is CASSLTGYTEAFF. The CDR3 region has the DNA TGTGCCAGCAGTTTGACAGGGTACACTGAAGCTTTCTTT.

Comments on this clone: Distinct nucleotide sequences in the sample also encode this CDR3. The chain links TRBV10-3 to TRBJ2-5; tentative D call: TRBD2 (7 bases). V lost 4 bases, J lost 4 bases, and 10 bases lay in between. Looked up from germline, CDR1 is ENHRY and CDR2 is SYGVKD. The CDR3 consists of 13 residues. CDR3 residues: CAISGGGGETQYF. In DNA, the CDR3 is TGTGCCATCAGTGGAGGGGGGGGAGAGACCCAGTACTTC.

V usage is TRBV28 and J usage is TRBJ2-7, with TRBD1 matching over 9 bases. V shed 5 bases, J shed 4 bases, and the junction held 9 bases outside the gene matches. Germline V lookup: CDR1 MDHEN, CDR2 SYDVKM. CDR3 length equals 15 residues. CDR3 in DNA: TGTGCCAGCAGTCCTCCGGGACAGGGCATATACGAGCAGTACTTC. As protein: CASSPPGQGIYEQYF. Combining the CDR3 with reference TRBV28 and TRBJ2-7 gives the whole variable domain DVKVTQSSRYLVKRTGEKVFLECVQDMDHENMFWYRQDPGLGLRLIYFSYDVKMKEKGDIPEGYSVSREKKERFSLILESASTNQTSMYLCASSPPGQGIYEQYFGPGTRLTVT.

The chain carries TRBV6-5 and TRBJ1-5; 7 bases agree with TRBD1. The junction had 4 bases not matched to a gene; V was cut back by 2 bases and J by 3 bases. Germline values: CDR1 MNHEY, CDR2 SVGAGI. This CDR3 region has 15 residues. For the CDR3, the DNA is TGTGCCAGCAGTTACACGACAGGGAACAATCAGCCCCAGCATTTT. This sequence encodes CASSYTTGNNQPQHF.